This entry describes one T cell receptor beta chain. No antigen is known for it. All of the isolated RNA was reverse transcribed, so expressed TCRB transcripts were sequenced. The repertoire was sequenced with immunoSEQ multiplex PCR; TCRdb's copy has only in-frame clones and lacks some. This table has hundreds of thousands of clones, roughly 12% appearing once. This record belongs to a study of beta chain features in type 1 diabetes. Study at large: There were 107,917,701 sorted cells examined across all samples. Study-level findings and limits: There was a moderate but significant shortening of TCRB CDR3s in all four CD4+ subsets of Type 1 diabetes patients.

This clonotype was sampled from a woman in her late teens or twenties with type 1 diabetes. The sequenced sample was naive CD4+ T cells from blood.

Written as DNA, the CDR3 is TGTGCCAGTCTCGACAGGGGATGGATCACTGAAGCTTTCTTT. It specifies CASLDRGWITEAFF. The chain combines TRBV19 with TRBJ1-1; 8 nucleotides line up with TRBD1. Germline V lookup: CDR1 LNHDA, CDR2 SQIVND (reference sequence). This CDR3 region has 14 residues. V dropped 8 bases and J dropped 4; count of bases not matched to a gene: 9.